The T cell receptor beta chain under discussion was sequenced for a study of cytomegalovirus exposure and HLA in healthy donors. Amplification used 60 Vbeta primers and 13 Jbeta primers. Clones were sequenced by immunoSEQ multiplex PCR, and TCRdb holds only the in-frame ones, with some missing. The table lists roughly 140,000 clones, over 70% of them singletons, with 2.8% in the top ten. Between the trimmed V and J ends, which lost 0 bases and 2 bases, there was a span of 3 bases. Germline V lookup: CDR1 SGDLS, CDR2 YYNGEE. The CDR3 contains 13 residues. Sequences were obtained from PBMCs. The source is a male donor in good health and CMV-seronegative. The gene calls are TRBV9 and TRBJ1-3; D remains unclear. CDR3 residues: CASSVAAGNTIYF. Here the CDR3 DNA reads TGTGCCAGCAGCGTAGCGGCTGGAAACACCATATATTTT.